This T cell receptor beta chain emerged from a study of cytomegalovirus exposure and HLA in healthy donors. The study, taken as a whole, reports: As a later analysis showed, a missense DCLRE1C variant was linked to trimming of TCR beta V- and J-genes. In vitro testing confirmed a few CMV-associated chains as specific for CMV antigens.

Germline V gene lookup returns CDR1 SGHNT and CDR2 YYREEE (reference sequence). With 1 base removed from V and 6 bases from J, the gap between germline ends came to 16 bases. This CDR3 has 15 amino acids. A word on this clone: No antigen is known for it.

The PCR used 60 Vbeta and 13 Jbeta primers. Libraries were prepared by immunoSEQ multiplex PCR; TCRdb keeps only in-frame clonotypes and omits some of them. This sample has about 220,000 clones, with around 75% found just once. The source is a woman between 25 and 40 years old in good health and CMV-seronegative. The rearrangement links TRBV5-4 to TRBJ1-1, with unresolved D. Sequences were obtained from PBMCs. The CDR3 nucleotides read TGTGCCAGCAGCTTGAACGCGGATGAACACGCTGAAGCTTTCTTT. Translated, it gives CASSLNADEHAEAFF.